The sequence of this T cell receptor (beta chain) was determined in a study of cytomegalovirus exposure and HLA in healthy donors. Study results and caveats: Apart from CMV serostatus, no immune exposure information was available. Most subjects had HLA-A and HLA-B alleles reportedly predicted accurately by TCR beta sequences. Cytomegalovirus-associated status was assigned to 150 or so TCR beta chains. Several of the most significant clusters appeared linked to common viral pathogens, based on a later analysis.

PCR involved 60 Vbeta and 13 Jbeta primers. Only in-frame clones appear in the TCRdb table, and some are missing; sequencing was by immunoSEQ multiplex PCR. The data hold about 140,000 clones, with about 66% observed a single time. Looked up from germline, CDR1 is MNHEY and CDR2 is SMNVEV (reference sequence). The CDR3 sequence is 12 residues long. Trimming pared 8 bases from V and 4 bases from J, leaving 12 bases between. Of note for this clone: The antigen is undetermined.

The clonotype originates from a male donor in good health and CMV-seronegative. The sample consisted of PBMCs. The rearrangement links TRBV27 to TRBJ2-7; perhaps TRBD1 as D (6 bases). In nucleotides, the CDR3 is TGTGCCAGCCGCGGACAGAGTTACGAGCAGTACTTC. Translating it yields CASRGQSYEQYF.